The rows below give T cell receptor beta chains drawn from one sample of a study of cytomegalovirus exposure and HLA in healthy donors. The method was immunoSEQ multiplex PCR; TCRdb's version includes in-frame clones alone and lacks a portion of them. The sample shows about 120,000 clones, 82% of them seen only once. The sample was PBMCs. Receptors were obtained from a woman aged 18-29 years in good health and CMV-seronegative. Both conserved end residues are trimmed from each CDR3. Fields, in order: clone size, CDR3 length, J gene, V gene, CDR3 protein. Clone size appears in some rows only: once, few, many, or a class for an expanded clone.

size: .
length: 14
J: TRBJ1-1
V: TRBV19
CDR3: ASSLTRFSGAPEAF

size: once
length: 11
J: TRBJ2-2
V: TRBV9
CDR3: ASTHLLSGELF

size: .
length: 15
J: TRBJ2-3
V: TRBV5-4
CDR3: ASSPGLAGAGGDTQY

size: .
length: 12
J: TRBJ1-4
V: TRBV2
CDR3: ASSVIRGAEKLF

size: .
length: 10
J: TRBJ1-2
V: TRBV27
CDR3: ASSLPGNGYT

size: .
length: 16
J: TRBJ2-3
V: TRBV4-1
CDR3: ASSQVLPAGASTDTQY

size: .
length: 13
J: TRBJ2-2
V: TRBV7-2
CDR3: ASSLMTGGTGELF

size: many
length: 10
J: TRBJ2-2
V: TRBV10-3
CDR3: AISVGGGELF

size: .
length: 13
J: TRBJ2-2
V: TRBV27
CDR3: AGIRDRGNTGELF

size: .
length: 15
J: TRBJ1-3
V: TRBV6-1
CDR3: ASSEAEEGLVGNTIY

size: .
length: 11
J: TRBJ1-3
V: TRBV5-1
CDR3: ASSVDRPNTIY

size: .
length: 13
J: TRBJ2-3
V: TRBV11-3
CDR3: ASRPGGQGSDTQY

size: .
length: 11
J: TRBJ1-1
V: TRBV19
CDR3: ASSWTGNTEAF

size: few
length: 13
J: TRBJ2-2
V: TRBV5-1
CDR3: ASSKGGAGTGELF

size: .
length: 12
J: TRBJ1-5
V: TRBV27
CDR3: ASSLRQGNQPQH

size: .
length: 12
J: TRBJ1-4
V: TRBV15
CDR3: ATSRGTGGEKLF

size: .
length: 14
J: TRBJ2-2
V: TRBV5-1
CDR3: ASRPTSGRLTGELF

size: .
length: 12
J: TRBJ2-7
V: TRBV28
CDR3: ASSLERFVYEQY

size: .
length: 11
J: TRBJ1-5
V: TRBV29-1
CDR3: SVGDRVGQPQH

size: .
length: 13
J: TRBJ1-3
V: TRBV19
CDR3: ASNQPQGSGNTIY

size: .
length: 12
J: TRBJ2-7
V: TRBV6-5
CDR3: ASSYGQGSYEQY

size: once
length: 9
J: TRBJ2-3
V: TRBV20-1
CDR3: SARGANTQY

size: .
length: 11
J: TRBJ2-1
V: TRBV6-5
CDR3: ASSRGSYNEQF

size: .
length: 12
J: TRBJ1-5
V: TRBV2
CDR3: ASRGPGQNQPQH

size: .
length: 14
J: TRBJ2-3
V: TRBV4-3
CDR3: ASSQESRGGIDTQY

size: .
length: 12
J: TRBJ1-2
V: TRBV5-1
CDR3: ASRRDRLGYGYT

size: .
length: 15
J: TRBJ2-1
V: TRBV5-4
CDR3: ASSLTLAGGPENEQF

size: .
length: 15
J: TRBJ1-2
V: TRBV25-1
CDR3: ASSDPRRGDRGGGYT

size: .
length: 11
J: TRBJ2-3
V: TRBV15
CDR3: ATSRDQVDTQY

size: .
length: 12
J: TRBJ1-2
V: TRBV11-3
CDR3: ASSPRTVLYGYT

size: .
length: 10
J: TRBJ2-1
V: TRBV27
CDR3: ASSLSSGGKF

size: .
length: 12
J: TRBJ1-5
V: TRBV7-9
CDR3: ASSLAHRNQPQH

size: .
length: 12
J: TRBJ1-4
V: TRBV5-8
CDR3: ASSLGQGNEKLF

size: .
length: 11
J: TRBJ1-1
V: TRBV19
CDR3: ASSDGRGLVAF

size: .
length: 10
J: TRBJ2-7
V: TRBV27
CDR3: ASRAGYEEQY

size: .
length: 12
J: TRBJ1-1
V: TRBV5-1
CDR3: ASSPTGSDTEAF

size: .
length: 11
J: TRBJ1-1
V: TRBV28
CDR3: ASVGKSNTEAF

size: once
length: 15
J: TRBJ2-5
V: TRBV28
CDR3: ASMSGSSGREAETQY

size: .
length: 13
J: TRBJ1-2
V: TRBV6-6
CDR3: ASSYGPGQDNGYT

size: .
length: 13
J: TRBJ2-3
V: TRBV5-1
CDR3: ASSLAGNDGDTQY

size: .
length: 11
J: TRBJ2-4
V: TRBV5-1
CDR3: ASSSSTENIQY

size: .
length: 15
J: TRBJ1-1
V: TRBV12-5
CDR3: ASGPTPGTDYGTEAF

size: .
length: 12
J: TRBJ1-2
V: TRBV30
CDR3: AWRGEAGGYGYT

size: .
length: 13
J: TRBJ2-1
V: TRBV27
CDR3: ASSPLAAPADEQF

size: .
length: 14
J: TRBJ2-3
V: TRBV5-1
CDR3: ASSPRTGGSTDTQY

size: .
length: 13
J: TRBJ2-1
V: TRBV7-2
CDR3: ASSLGQGAYNEQF

size: once
length: 12
J: TRBJ1-3
V: TRBV7-8
CDR3: ASSSRTGENTIY

size: .
length: 13
J: TRBJ1-6
V: TRBV6-5
CDR3: ASSTGTGYNSPLH

size: .
length: 11
J: TRBJ2-7
V: TRBV5-1
CDR3: ASSLYSSYEQY

size: .
length: 15
J: TRBJ2-7
V: TRBV7-8
CDR3: ASSRTGTSGRTGEQY

size: .
length: 13
J: TRBJ2-2
V: TRBV9
CDR3: ASSPRVSDTGELF

size: .
length: 12
J: TRBJ2-1
V: TRBV28
CDR3: ASSLLPSGNEQF

size: .
length: 12
J: TRBJ1-2
V: TRBV10-3
CDR3: AIAGTATDYGYT

size: .
length: 11
J: TRBJ1-1
V: TRBV27
CDR3: ASSGARGTEAF